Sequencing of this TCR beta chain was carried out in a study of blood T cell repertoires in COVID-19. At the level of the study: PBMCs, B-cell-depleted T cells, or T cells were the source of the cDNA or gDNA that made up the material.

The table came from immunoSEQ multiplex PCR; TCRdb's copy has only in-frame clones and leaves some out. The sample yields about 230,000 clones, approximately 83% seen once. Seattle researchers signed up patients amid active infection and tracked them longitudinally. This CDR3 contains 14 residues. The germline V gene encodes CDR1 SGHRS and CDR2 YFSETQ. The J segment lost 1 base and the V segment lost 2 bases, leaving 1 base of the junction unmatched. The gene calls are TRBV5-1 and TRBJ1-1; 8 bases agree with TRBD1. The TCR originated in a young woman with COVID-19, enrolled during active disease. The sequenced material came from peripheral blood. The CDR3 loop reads CASSFDRGNTEAFF. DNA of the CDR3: TGCGCCAGCAGCTTTGACAGGGGGAACACTGAAGCTTTCTTT.